This T cell receptor (beta chain) was sequenced for a study of metastatic and nonmetastatic thyroid tumors. MiXCR was used by TCRdb to re-call the PCR reads. The sample consists of around 20,000 clones, approximately 9.9% of them appearing once. Thyroid surgery had not been preceded by any treatment in any patient. This clone has a count of ten or more. The CDR3 contains 17 residues. V lost 0 bases to trimming and J lost 0 bases; unmatched junction nucleotides: 8. The specimen was blood. V gene TRBV12-3 or TRBV12-4 combines with J gene TRBJ2-7; 7 bases align to TRBD2. The clonotype originates from a female donor with papillary thyroid cancer or a benign thyroid nodule (not recorded which). Some clones in this sample may be carry-over from other donors' samples. As DNA, the CDR3 is TGTGCCAGCAGTTTAGCGGGGGGGGACGACAGCTCCTACGAGCAGTACTTC. Protein: CASSLAGGDDSSYEQYF.